This paragraph reports one TCR beta chain. This record comes from a study of T-cell reconstitution after alpha-beta-depleted transplantation in children. The TCRbeta library incorporated unique molecular identifiers. TCRdb reprocessed the PCR reads with MiXCR, giving one entry per CDR3 protein. The data contain fewer than 400,000 distinct CDR3 sequences, around 21% of them singletons. CDR3 length equals 15 residues. The V and J ends lost 2 bases and 9 bases, in that order; junction bases with no gene match: 7. V is TRBV12-3 or TRBV12-4 and J is TRBJ2-1, with 10 positions matching TRBD2. The sequenced sample was PBMCs from the stem cell graft donor, obtained from the stem cell graft. The receptor's source is a human donor who donated a stem cell graft to a child with acute myeloid leukemia. In DNA, the CDR3 is TGTGCCAGCAGTTTACCAGCGGGAGGGCCGGGTGAGCAGTTCTTC. It codes for CASSLPAGGPGEQFF.